These T cell receptor beta chains were read from a single sample in a study of blood T cell repertoires in COVID-19. Assay used: immunoSEQ multiplex PCR; TCRdb lists only in-frame clones, some missing. The sample includes roughly 210,000 clones, 88% of them seen just once. Sequenced: peripheral blood. The receptor set was obtained from a man in his 70s with acute or convalescent COVID-19. Each CDR3 is given with its conserved first and last residue. A D gene is named only where the DNA matches it firmly. Expanded clones are given a class, and other clones once, few, many or no size at all.

clone_size,d_call,j_call,v_call,cdr3_aa,cdr3_nt
-,TRBD1,TRBJ1-2,TRBV29-1,CSVKGGQGNIF,TGCAGCGTCAAAGGAGGACAGGGTAATATCTTC
-,TRBD2,TRBJ2-2,TRBV2,CASTKRLAANTGELFF,TGTGCCAGCACCAAAAGACTAGCGGCGAACACCGGGGAGCTGTTTTTT
-,-,TRBJ2-3,TRBV29-1,CSVRQGTDTQYF,TGCAGCGTGCGACAGGGCACAGATACGCAGTATTTT
-,TRBD2,TRBJ2-3,TRBV19,CATRTSGTSSTDTQYF,TGTGCCACCCGGACTAGCGGGACGTCTAGCACAGATACGCAGTATTTT
once,-,TRBJ2-7,TRBV11-3,CASSLDQLSEQYF,TGTGCCAGCAGCTTAGATCAGTTAAGCGAGCAGTACTTC
-,-,TRBJ2-7,TRBV7-3,CASSLNAGADEQYF,TGTGCCAGCAGCTTAAACGCTGGGGCAGACGAGCAGTACTTC
-,-,TRBJ2-4,TRBV5-4,CASSLGGIRGFIQYF,TGTGCCAGCAGCTTGGGAGGGATCCGGGGTTTCATTCAGTACTTC
-,TRBD1,TRBJ1-1,TRBV19,CASSAGQMNTEAFF,TGTGCCAGTAGTGCGGGACAGATGAACACTGAAGCTTTCTTT
-,-,TRBJ1-5,TRBV7-2,CASSSHVAGNQPQHF,TGTGCCAGCAGCTCCCACGTCGCGGGGAATCAGCCCCAGCATTTT
-,TRBD2,TRBJ2-3,TRBV7-7,CASSSGLAGGPGDTQYF,TGTGCCAGCAGCTCGGGACTAGCGGGAGGGCCTGGGGATACGCAGTATTTT
once,TRBD1,TRBJ1-2,TRBV6-5,CASRMDRVAYGYTF,TGTGCCAGCAGGATGGACAGGGTCGCCTATGGCTACACCTTC
few,-,TRBJ1-2,TRBV28,CASSFSSGLPNYGYTF,TGTGCCAGCAGTTTCTCCTCAGGGCTCCCTAACTATGGCTACACCTTC
-,TRBD1,TRBJ2-3,TRBV4-2,CASSQGTGVLGTDTQYF,TGTGCCAGCAGCCAAGGCACAGGGGTGTTAGGCACAGATACGCAGTATTTT
-,-,TRBJ1-4,TRBV7-2,CASSLGGSSNEKLFF,TGTGCCAGCAGCTTAGGGGGCAGTAGTAATGAAAAACTGTTTTTT
-,-,TRBJ2-1,TRBV25-1,CATANKYSYNEQFF,TGTGCCACCGCGAATAAATACTCCTACAATGAGCAGTTCTTC
-,TRBD2,TRBJ2-2,TRBV18,CASSRSLGGANTGELFF,TGTGCCAGCTCCCGTAGCCTCGGGGGGGCGAACACCGGGGAGCTGTTTTTT
-,-,TRBJ2-7,TRBV12-3/TRBV12-4,CASSLDSSYEQYF,TGTGCCAGCAGTTTAGACAGCTCCTACGAGCAGTACTTC
-,-,TRBJ2-3,TRBV11-3,CASSLGLVTDTQYF,TGTGCCAGCAGCTTAGGTCTAGTCACAGATACGCAGTATTTT
-,TRBD2,TRBJ2-7,TRBV6-5,CASSYPSSGTYEQYF,TGTGCCAGCAGTTACCCCTCTAGCGGGACCTACGAGCAGTACTTC
-,-,TRBJ1-2,TRBV7-3,CASSQQGNNYGYTF,TGTGCCAGCAGCCAACAGGGAAACAACTATGGCTACACCTTC
once,TRBD1,TRBJ1-2,TRBV12-3/TRBV12-4,CASSFRGRGGTF,TGTGCCAGCAGTTTCAGGGGGCGCGGAGGGACCTTC
few,-,TRBJ2-2,TRBV27,CASSLLGSPLNTGELFF,TGTGCCAGCAGTTTATTGGGGAGCCCTTTAAACACCGGGGAGCTGTTTTTT
few,-,TRBJ1-6,TRBV19,CASRLGINSPLHF,TGTGCCAGTAGGCTCGGGATTAATTCACCCCTCCACTTT
-,-,TRBJ2-2,TRBV9,CASSPAVTANTGELFF,TGTGCCAGCAGCCCAGCAGTGACAGCGAACACCGGGGAGCTGTTTTTT
-,TRBD2,TRBJ2-5,TRBV12-5,CASGPGLAGAETQYF,TGTGCTAGTGGTCCCGGACTAGCGGGAGCGGAGACCCAGTACTTC
-,TRBD1,TRBJ2-5,TRBV19,CASSRTGQETQYF,TGTGCCAGTAGTAGGACAGGGCAAGAGACCCAGTACTTC
-,TRBD1,TRBJ2-7,TRBV29-1,CSVADRGRSYEQYF,TGCAGCGTTGCTGACAGGGGACGCTCCTACGAGCAGTACTTC
-,-,TRBJ2-7,TRBV7-3,CASSLVGAAEQYF,TGTGCCAGCAGCTTAGTCGGCGCGGCCGAGCAGTACTTC
-,TRBD2,TRBJ2-3,TRBV28,CASRVAGRHTDTQYF,TGTGCCAGCAGGGTAGCGGGAAGACACACAGATACGCAGTATTTT
-,TRBD2,TRBJ2-2,TRBV13,CASSTGRATGELFF,TGTGCCAGCAGTACCGGGAGGGCCACCGGGGAGCTGTTTTTT
once,-,TRBJ1-3,TRBV3-1/TRBV3-2,CASSQTDRVGNTIYF,TGTGCCAGCAGCCAAACGGATCGGGTCGGAAACACCATATATTTT
-,-,TRBJ1-3,TRBV15,CATSRDRRSSGNTIYF,TGTGCCACCAGCAGAGATCGGAGGAGCTCTGGAAACACCATATATTTT
-,-,TRBJ2-7,TRBV3-1/TRBV3-2,CASSQGGLVAGEQYF,TGTGCCAGCAGCCAAGGAGGTTTAGTTGCGGGCGAGCAGTACTTC
-,TRBD2,TRBJ2-5,TRBV30,CAFELAGFQETQYF,TGTGCCTTTGAGTTAGCGGGGTTTCAAGAGACCCAGTACTTC
-,-,TRBJ2-6,TRBV24-1,CATSDGTRSSGANVLTF,TGTGCCACCAGTGATGGGACAAGAAGCTCTGGGGCCAACGTCCTGACTTTC
-,-,TRBJ2-6,TRBV28,CASGTHTSGANVLTF,TGTGCCAGCGGGACACATACCTCTGGGGCCAACGTCCTGACTTTC
-,-,TRBJ2-2,TRBV6-5,CASSRGWTGELFF,TGTGCCAGCAGCAGGGGATGGACCGGGGAGCTGTTTTTT
-,-,TRBJ1-5,TRBV6-5,CASRSYRDQPQHF,TGTGCCAGCAGGTCATACAGGGATCAGCCCCAGCATTTT
-,-,TRBJ2-2,TRBV18,CASSPLSGVDTGELFF,TGTGCCAGCTCACCTTTATCGGGAGTGGATACCGGGGAGCTGTTTTTT
-,TRBD2,TRBJ2-2,TRBV2,CASSLAGGTGELFF,TGTGCCAGCAGCTTAGCGGGAGGGACCGGGGAGCTGTTTTTT
-,TRBD2,TRBJ2-3,TRBV3-1/TRBV3-2,CASSPLGIAGRSSTDTQYF,TGTGCCAGCAGCCCCCTGGGAATAGCGGGACGTTCTAGCACAGATACGCAGTATTTT
-,TRBD1,TRBJ1-3,TRBV3-1/TRBV3-2,CASSRTGRSSGNTIYF,TGTGCCAGCAGCCGGACAGGGCGATCCTCTGGAAACACCATATATTTT
-,-,TRBJ1-5,TRBV20-1,CSASGRVLNQPQHF,TGCAGTGCTAGTGGGAGGGTCCTAAATCAGCCCCAGCATTTT
-,TRBD2,TRBJ2-3,TRBV19,CASSHLAGGIDTQYF,TGTGCCAGTAGTCATCTAGCGGGAGGAATAGATACGCAGTATTTT
few,-,TRBJ1-5,TRBV7-8,CASSLVSNQPQHF,TGTGCCAGCAGCTTAGTATCCAATCAGCCCCAGCATTTT
-,TRBD1,TRBJ2-6,TRBV7-9,CASSPRRGTGANVLTF,TGTGCCAGCAGCCCCCGCAGGGGGACTGGGGCCAACGTCCTGACTTTC
few,-,TRBJ1-6,TRBV19,CASKEGWNSPLHF,TGTGCCAGTAAGGAGGGATGGAATTCACCCCTCCACTTT